The clone carrying this T cell receptor beta chain was recorded at least ten times. Its antigen is currently unknown. Germline loops: CDR1 DFQATT, CDR2 SNEGSKA (reference sequence). This CDR3 is built from 14 residues. Trimming left V 5 bases short and J 5 bases short, with 13 bases between. This sample was taken from a study of spatial heterogeneity in lung cancer. Notes on the study in general: Expanded intratumoral alpha and beta TCR counts tracked tumor mutation counts.

TCRdb analysed the 5' RACE reads with MiXCR anew, one entry per CDR3 protein. The sample includes roughly 8,300 distinct CDR3 sequences, around 5.1% of them seen just once. The sample's time point: sample taken at primary tumor resection. The clonotype originates from a female donor with early-stage non-small cell lung cancer. The V and J genes are TRBV20-1 and TRBJ2-6; the D gene is possibly TRBD1 (5 bases). This specimen was lung tumor tissue, taken at surgery. The DNA of the CDR3 is TGCAGTGCTTCCCCCAGGGTTTGGGCCAACGTCCTGACTTTC. This gives the protein CSASPRVWANVLTF.